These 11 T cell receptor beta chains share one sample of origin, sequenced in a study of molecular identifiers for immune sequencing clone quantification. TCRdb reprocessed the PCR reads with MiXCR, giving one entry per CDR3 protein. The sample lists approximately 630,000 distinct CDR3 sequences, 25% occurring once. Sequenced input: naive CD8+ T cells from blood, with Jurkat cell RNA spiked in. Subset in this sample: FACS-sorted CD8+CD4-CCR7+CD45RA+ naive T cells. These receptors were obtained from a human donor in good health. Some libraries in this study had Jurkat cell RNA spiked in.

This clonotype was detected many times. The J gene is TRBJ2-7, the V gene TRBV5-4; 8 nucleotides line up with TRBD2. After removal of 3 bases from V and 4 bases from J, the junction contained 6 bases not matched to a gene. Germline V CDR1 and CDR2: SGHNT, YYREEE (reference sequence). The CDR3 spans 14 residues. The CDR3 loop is CASSSGLVGYEQYF. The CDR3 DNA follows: TGTGCCAGCAGCTCGGGACTAGTCGGGTACGAGCAGTACTTC.

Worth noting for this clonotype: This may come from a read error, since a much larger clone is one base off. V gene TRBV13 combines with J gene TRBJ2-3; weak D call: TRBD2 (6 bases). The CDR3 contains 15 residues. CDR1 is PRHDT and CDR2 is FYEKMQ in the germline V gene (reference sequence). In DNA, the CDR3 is TGTGCCAGCAGCTTCGGACGGAGGGGTACAGATACGCAGAATTTT. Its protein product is CASSFGRRGTDTQNF.

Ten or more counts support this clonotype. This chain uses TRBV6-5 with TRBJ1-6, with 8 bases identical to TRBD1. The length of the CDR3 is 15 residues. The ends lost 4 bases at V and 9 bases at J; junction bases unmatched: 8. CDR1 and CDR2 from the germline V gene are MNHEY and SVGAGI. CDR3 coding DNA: TGTGCCAGCAGTTCAGGGGGCGGAGTGAGTTCACCCCTCCACTTT. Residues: CASSSGGGVSSPLHF.

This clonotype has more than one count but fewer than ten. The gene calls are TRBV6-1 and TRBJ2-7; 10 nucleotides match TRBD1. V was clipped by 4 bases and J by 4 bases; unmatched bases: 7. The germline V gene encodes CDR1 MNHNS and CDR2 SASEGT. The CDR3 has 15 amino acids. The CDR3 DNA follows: TGTGCCAGCAGTGTATGGGACAGGGGATTTTACGAGCAGTACTTC. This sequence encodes CASSVWDRGFYEQYF.

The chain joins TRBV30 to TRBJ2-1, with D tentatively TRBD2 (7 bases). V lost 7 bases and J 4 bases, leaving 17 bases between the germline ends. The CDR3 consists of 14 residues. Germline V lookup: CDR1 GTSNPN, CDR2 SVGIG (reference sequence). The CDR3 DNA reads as TGTGCCTTCGCCGGGGGGCGAGGGTACAATGAGCAGTTCTTC. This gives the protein CAFAGGRGYNEQFF.

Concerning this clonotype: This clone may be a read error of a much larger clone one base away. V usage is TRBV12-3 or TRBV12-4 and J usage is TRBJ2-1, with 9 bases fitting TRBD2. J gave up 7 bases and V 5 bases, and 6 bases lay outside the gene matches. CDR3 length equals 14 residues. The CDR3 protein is CASSPRTSVNEQFF. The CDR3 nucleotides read TGTGCCAGCAGTCCCAGGACTAGCGTTAATGAGCAGTTCTTC.

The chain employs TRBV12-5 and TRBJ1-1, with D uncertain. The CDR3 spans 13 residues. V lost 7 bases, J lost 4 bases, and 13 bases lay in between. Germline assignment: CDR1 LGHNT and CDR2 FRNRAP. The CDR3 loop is CASDVAGVTEAFF. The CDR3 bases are TGTGCTAGTGATGTGGCTGGGGTCACTGAAGCTTTCTTT.

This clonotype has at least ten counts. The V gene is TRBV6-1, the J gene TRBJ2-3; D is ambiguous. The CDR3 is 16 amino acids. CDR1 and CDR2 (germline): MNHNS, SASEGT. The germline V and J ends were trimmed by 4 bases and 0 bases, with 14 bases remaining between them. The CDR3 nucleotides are TGTGCCAGCAGTGCAGACATGTCCTCTAGCACAGATACGCAGTATTTT. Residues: CASSADMSSSTDTQYF.

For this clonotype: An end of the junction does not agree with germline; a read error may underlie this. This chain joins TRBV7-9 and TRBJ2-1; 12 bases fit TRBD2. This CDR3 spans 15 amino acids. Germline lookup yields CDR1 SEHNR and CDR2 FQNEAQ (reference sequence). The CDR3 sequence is CARSTLAGGGNEQFF. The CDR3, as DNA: TGTGCCCGCAGCACTCTAGCGGGGGGGGGTAATGAGCAGTTCTTC.

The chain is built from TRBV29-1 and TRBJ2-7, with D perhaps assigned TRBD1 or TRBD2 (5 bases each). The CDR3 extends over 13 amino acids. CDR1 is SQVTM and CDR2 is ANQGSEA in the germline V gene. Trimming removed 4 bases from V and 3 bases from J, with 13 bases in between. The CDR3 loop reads CSVANGANYEQYF. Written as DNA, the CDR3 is TGCAGCGTTGCCAACGGGGCAAACTACGAGCAGTACTTC.

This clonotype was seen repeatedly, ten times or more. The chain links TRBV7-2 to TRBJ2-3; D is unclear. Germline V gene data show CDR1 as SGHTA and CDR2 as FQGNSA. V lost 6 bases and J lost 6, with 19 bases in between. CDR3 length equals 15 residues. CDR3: CASSSPRGSRDTQYF. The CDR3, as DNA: TGTGCCAGCAGTTCGCCGAGAGGTTCGCGGGATACGCAGTATTTT.